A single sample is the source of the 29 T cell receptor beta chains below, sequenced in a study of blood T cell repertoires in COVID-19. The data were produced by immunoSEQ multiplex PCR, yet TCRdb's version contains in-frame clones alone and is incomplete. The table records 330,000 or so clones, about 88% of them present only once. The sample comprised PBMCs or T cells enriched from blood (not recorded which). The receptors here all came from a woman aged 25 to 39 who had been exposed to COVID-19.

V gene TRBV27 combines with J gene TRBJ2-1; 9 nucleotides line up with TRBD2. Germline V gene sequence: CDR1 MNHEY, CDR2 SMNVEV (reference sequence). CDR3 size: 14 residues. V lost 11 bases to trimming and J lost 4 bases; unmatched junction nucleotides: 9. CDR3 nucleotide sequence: TGTGCCGTTAGGGCGGGAGGGCGATACAATGAGCAGTTCTTC. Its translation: CAVRAGGRYNEQFF.

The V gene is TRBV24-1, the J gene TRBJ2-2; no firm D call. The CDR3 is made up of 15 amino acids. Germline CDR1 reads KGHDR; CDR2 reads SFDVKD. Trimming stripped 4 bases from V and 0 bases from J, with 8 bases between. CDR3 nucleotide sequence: TGTGCCACCAGTGACCCGGGTCCGAACACCGGGGAGCTGTTTTTT. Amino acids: CATSDPGPNTGELFF.

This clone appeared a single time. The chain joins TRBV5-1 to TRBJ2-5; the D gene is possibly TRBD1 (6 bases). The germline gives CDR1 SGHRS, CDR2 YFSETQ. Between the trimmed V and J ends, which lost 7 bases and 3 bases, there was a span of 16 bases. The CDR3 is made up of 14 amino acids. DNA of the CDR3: TGCGCCAGCGGGCCGGGACAAGAAGAAGAGACCCAGTACTTC. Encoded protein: CASGPGQEEETQYF.

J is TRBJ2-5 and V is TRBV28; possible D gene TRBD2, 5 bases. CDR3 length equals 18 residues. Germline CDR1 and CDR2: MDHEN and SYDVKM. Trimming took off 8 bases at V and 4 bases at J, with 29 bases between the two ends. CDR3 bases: TGTGCCAGCCCTCCCATCGAACTCGGGGTGAGTTTAGGAGAGACCCAGTACTTC. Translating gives CASPPIELGVSLGETQYF.

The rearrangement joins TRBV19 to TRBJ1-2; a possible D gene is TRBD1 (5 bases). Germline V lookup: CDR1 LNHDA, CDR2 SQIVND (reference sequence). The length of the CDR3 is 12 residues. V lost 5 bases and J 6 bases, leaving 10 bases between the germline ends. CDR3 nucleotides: TGTGCCAGTAGTCCTAGGGGCCATGGCTACACCTTC. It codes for CASSPRGHGYTF.

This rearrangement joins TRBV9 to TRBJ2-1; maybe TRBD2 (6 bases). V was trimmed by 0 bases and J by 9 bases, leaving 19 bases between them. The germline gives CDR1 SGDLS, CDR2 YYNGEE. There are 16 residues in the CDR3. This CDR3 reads CASSVGPGRMSGEQFF. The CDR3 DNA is TGTGCCAGCAGCGTAGGGCCAGGGAGGATGAGTGGTGAGCAGTTCTTC.

The chain's CDR3 is CASSYPDRGGNQPQHF. DNA of the CDR3: TGTGCCAGCAGTTACCCGGACAGGGGAGGAAATCAGCCCCAGCATTTT. The chain couples TRBV6-5 to TRBJ1-5; TRBD1 aligns across 9 bases. The CDR3 has 16 residues. Unmatched junction bases numbered 6, after V lost 2 bases and J lost 4 bases. CDR1 is MNHEY, CDR2 SVGAGI, per germline.

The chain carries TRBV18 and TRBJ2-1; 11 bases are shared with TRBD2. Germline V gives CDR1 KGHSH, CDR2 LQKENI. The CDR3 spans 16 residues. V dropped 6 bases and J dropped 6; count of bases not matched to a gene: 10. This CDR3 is CASSHPLAGEANEQFF. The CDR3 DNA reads TGTGCCAGCTCGCATCCACTAGCGGGAGAAGCCAATGAGCAGTTCTTC.

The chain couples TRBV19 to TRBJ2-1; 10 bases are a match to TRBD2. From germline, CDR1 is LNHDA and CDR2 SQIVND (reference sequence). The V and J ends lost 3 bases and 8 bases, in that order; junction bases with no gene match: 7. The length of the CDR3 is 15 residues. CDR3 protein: CASSILASGRHEQFF. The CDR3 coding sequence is TGTGCCAGTAGTATTTTAGCTAGCGGGAGACATGAGCAGTTCTTC.

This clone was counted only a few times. CDR3 amino acids: CASSVVDEAFF. Here the CDR3 DNA reads TGCGCCAGCAGTGTGGTAGATGAAGCTTTCTTT. The chain employs TRBV10-2 and TRBJ1-1, with D hard to call. The V end lost 4 bases, the J end lost 7 bases, and 7 bases lay between the germline ends. CDR1 WSHSY and CDR2 SAAADI come from the germline V gene. The CDR3 has 11 residues.

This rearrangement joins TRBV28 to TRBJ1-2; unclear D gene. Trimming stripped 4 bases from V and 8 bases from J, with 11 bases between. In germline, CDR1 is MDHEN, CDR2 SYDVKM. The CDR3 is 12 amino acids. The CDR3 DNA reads TGTGCCAGCAGTTCCCGCGCTGCGGGCTACACCTTC. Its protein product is CASSSRAAGYTF.

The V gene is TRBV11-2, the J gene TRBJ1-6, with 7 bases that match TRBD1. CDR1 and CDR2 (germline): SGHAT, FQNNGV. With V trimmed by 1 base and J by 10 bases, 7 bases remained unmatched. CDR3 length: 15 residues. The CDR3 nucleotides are TGTGCCAGCAGCTTAGCCGACAGGGTCCGGTCACCCCTCCACTTT. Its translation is CASSLADRVRSPLHF.

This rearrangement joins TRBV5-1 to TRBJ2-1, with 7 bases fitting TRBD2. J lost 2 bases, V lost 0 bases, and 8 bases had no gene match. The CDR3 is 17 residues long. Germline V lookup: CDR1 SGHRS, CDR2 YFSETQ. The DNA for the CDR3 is TGCGCCAGCAGCTTGGCCTTGGCGGGAGCCGCCTACAATGAGCAGTTCTTC. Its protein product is CASSLALAGAAYNEQFF. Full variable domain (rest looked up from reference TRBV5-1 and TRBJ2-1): KAGVTQTPRYLIKTRGQQVTLSCSPISGHRSVSWYQQTPGQGLQFLFEYFSETQRNKGNFPGRFSGRQFSNSRSEMNVSTLELGDSALYLCASSLALAGAAYNEQFFGPGTRLTVL.

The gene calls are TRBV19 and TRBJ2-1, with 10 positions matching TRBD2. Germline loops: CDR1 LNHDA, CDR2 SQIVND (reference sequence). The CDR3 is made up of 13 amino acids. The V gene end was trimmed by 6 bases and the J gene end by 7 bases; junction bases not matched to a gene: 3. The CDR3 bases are TGTGCCAGTAGGCTGACTAGCGGGAATGAGCAGTTCTTC. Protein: CASRLTSGNEQFF.

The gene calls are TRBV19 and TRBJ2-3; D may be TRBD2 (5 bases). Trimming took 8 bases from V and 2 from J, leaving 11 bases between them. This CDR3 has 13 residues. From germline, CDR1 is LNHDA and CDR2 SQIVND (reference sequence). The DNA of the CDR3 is TGTGCCAGTTCAGCGAGGGCCACAGATACGCAGTATTTT. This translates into CASSARATDTQYF.

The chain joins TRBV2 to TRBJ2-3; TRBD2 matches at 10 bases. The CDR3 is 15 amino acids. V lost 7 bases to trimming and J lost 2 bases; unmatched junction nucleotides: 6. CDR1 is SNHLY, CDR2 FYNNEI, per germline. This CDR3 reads CASIALAGVTDTQYF. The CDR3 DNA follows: TGTGCCAGCATAGCGCTAGCGGGAGTCACAGATACGCAGTATTTT.

CDR3 in amino acids: CASSPHRGTNTEAFF. The CDR3 DNA sequence: TGTGCCAGCAGTCCCCACAGGGGGACGAACACTGAAGCTTTCTTT. V and J are TRBV25-1 and TRBJ1-1; 8 nucleotides match TRBD1. The CDR3 has 15 residues. CDR1 and CDR2 (germline): MGHDK, SYGVNS. Trimming cost V 5 bases and J 1 base; bases outside gene matches: 6.

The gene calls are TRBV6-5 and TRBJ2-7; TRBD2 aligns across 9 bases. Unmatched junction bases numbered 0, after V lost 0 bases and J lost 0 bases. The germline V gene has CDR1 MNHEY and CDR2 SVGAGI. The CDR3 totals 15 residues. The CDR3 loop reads CASSYSSGSSYEQYF. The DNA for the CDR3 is TGTGCCAGCAGTTACTCTAGCGGGAGCTCCTACGAGCAGTACTTC.

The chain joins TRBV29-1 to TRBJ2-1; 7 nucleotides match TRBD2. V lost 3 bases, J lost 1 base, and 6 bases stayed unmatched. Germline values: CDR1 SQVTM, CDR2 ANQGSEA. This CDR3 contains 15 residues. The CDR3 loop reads CSVEGGDGSYNEQFF. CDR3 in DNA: TGCAGCGTTGAGGGAGGGGATGGGTCCTACAATGAGCAGTTCTTC.

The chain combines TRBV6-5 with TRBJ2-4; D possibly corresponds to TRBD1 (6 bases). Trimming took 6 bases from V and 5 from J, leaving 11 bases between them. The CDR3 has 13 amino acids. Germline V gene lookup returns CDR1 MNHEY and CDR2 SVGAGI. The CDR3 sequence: CASSRGGENIQYF. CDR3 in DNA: TGTGCCAGCAGCAGGGGTGGGGAAAACATTCAGTACTTC.

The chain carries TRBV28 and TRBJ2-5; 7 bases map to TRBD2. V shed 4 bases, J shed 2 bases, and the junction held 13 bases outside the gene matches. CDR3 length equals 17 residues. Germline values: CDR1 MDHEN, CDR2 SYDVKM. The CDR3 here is CASSYTSAGVGQETQYF. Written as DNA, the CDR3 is TGTGCCAGCAGTTACACGTCGGCGGGAGTGGGGCAAGAGACCCAGTACTTC.

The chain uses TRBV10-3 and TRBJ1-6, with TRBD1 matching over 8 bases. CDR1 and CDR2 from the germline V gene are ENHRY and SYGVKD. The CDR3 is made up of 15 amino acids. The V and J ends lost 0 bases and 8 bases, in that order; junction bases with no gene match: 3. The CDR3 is CAISESTTGDSPLHF. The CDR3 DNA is TGTGCCATCAGTGAGTCGACGACAGGGGATTCACCCCTCCACTTT.

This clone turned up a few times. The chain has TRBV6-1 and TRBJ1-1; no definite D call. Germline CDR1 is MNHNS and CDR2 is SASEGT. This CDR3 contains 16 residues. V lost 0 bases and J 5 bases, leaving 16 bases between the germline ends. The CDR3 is CASSEASQTRGTEAFF. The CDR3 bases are TGTGCCAGCAGTGAAGCGAGTCAAACCAGAGGGACTGAAGCTTTCTTT.

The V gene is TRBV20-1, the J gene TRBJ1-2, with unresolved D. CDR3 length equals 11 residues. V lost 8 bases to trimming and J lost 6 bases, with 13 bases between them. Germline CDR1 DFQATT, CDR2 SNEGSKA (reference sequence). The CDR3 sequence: CSKDLWHGYTF. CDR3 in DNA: TGCAGTAAAGACTTATGGCATGGCTACACCTTC.

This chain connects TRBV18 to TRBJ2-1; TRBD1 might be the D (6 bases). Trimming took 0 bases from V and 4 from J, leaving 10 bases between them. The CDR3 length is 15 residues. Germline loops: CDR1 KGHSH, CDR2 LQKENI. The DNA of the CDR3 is TGTGCCAGCTCACCACCGCAACAGGGATACAATGAGCAGTTCTTC. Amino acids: CASSPPQQGYNEQFF.

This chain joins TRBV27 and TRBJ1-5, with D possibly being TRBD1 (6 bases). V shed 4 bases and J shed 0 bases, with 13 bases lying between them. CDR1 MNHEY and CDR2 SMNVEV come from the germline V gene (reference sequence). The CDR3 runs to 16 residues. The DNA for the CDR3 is TGTGCCAGCAGTTCCCTACAGGGAATTAGCAATCAGCCCCAGCATTTT. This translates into CASSSLQGISNQPQHF.

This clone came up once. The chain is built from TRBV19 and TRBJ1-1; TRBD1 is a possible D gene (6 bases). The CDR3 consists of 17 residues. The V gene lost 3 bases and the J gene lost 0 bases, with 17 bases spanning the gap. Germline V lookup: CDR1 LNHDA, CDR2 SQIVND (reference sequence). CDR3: CASSIIIGQRLNTEAFF. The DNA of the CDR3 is TGTGCCAGTAGTATTATTATAGGACAGCGGCTGAACACTGAAGCTTTCTTT.

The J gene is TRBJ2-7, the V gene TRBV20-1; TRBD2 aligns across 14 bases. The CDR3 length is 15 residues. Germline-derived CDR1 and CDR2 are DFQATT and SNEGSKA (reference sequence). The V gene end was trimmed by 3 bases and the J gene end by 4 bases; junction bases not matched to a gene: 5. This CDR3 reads CSASVGLAGGYEQYF. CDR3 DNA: TGCAGTGCTAGTGTTGGACTAGCGGGAGGTTACGAGCAGTACTTC.

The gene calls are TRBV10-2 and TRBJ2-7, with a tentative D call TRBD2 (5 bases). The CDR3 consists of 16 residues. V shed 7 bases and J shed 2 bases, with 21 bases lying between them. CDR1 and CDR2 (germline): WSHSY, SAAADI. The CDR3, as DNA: TGCGCCAGCACCAATCTCGGCGGGCCGCCTCCCTACGAGCAGTACTTC. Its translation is CASTNLGGPPPYEQYF.